The T cell receptor beta chain described here comes from a study of patients and donors after allogeneic stem cell transplantation. Trimming removed 2 bases from V and 4 bases from J; junction bases left unmatched: 4. The length of the CDR3 is 14 residues. Germline V CDR1 and CDR2: MNHEY, SVGAGI. TCRdb reanalysed the RT-PCR reads using MiXCR and keeps one entry per CDR3 protein. Here the sample spans approximately 410,000 distinct CDR3 sequences, roughly 17% being singletons. This TCR was sampled from a human donor who was either an allogeneic HSCT recipient or a stem cell or donor lymphocyte infusion donor (not recorded which). It is not recorded whose cells these are; they may come from a transplant donor. The rearrangement links TRBV6-5 to TRBJ1-1; 7 bases are shared with TRBD1. What was sequenced was blood, either unsorted or a sorted T cell fraction (not recorded which). For the CDR3, the DNA is TGTGCCAGCAGTTACGGCGCAGGGGGCACTGAAGCTTTCTTT. Its protein is CASSYGAGGTEAFF.